The rows below give T cell receptor beta chains drawn from one sample of a study of post-analysis software for immune sequencing data. TCRdb re-called the PCR reads with MiXCR, one entry per CDR3 protein. The sample holds under 900,000 distinct CDR3 sequences; roughly 50% are singletons and the top ten take about 4.8%. Source material: blood. The origin of the receptors is a girl aged 5 to 17 with multiple sclerosis. CDR3s include the opening cysteine and the closing phenylalanine or tryptophan. Fields, in order: clone size, V gene, D gene, J gene, CDR3 DNA, CDR3 protein. The D gene is left open where the match is weak. Size tells how often a clone was seen (once, few, many) or the class of an expanded clone, and some rows leave it out.

few	TRBV4-2	-	TRBJ2-7	TGTGCCAGCAGCCAAGGAAAAGACGGGAGTCACGAGCAGTACTTC	CASSQGKDGSHEQYF
few	TRBV5-1	-	TRBJ1-1	TGCGCCAGCAGCTTGCCCCCGGGAATGAACACTGAAGCTTTCTTT	CASSLPPGMNTEAFF
-	TRBV7-9	-	TRBJ1-2	TGTGCCAGCAGCCCCAAGGGCGCCGGCGTCCCCCTCTATGGCTACACCTTC	CASSPKGAGVPLYGYTF
few	TRBV20-1	TRBD2	TRBJ2-7	TGCAGTGCCCCCCCTAAGGGACTAGCGGGAGCGCAGTACTTC	CSAPPKGLAGAQYF
-	TRBV25-1	TRBD1	TRBJ2-1	TGTGCCAGCGTAACCGGGACAGGAGGGTACAATGAGCAGTTCTTC	CASVTGTGGYNEQFF
few	TRBV20-1	-	TRBJ1-2	TGCAGTGCTAGAGCTGCCAGCGGACGATCAGGCTATGGCTACACCTTC	CSARAASGRSGYGYTF
-	TRBV12-5	-	TRBJ2-7	TGTGCTAGTGGTTTGGTAATCACGACGAGCTCCTACGAGCAGTACTTC	CASGLVITTSSYEQYF
-	TRBV12-3/TRBV12-4	TRBD1	TRBJ2-7	TGTGCCAGCAGTTTCGTCGACAGGGTCGGGTACGAGCAGTACTTC	CASSFVDRVGYEQYF
-	TRBV14	-	TRBJ2-7	TGTGCCAGCAGCCCGGTCCCCCTCAGGGGAGGGAGGGACTACGAGCAGTACTTC	CASSPVPLRGGRDYEQYF
-	TRBV12-3/TRBV12-4	TRBD1	TRBJ1-2	TGTGCCAGCAGCCCCAATAAGGGGGCAAGTGGCTACACCTTC	CASSPNKGASGYTF
-	TRBV27	-	TRBJ2-6	TGTGCCAGCAGTTTCGGGCTTGGGGCCAACGTCCTGACTTTC	CASSFGLGANVLTF
-	TRBV29-1	-	TRBJ2-1	TGCAGCGTTGTTAAACGGTCAGACAATGAGCAGTTCTTC	CSVVKRSDNEQFF
-	TRBV20-1	-	TRBJ1-2	TGCAGTGCTAGAGATACCCCACAGTATGGCTACACCTTC	CSARDTPQYGYTF
-	TRBV20-1	-	TRBJ2-3	TGCAGTGCTAGATCTCCCTTCAGGGGGGGGACAGATACGCAGTATTTT	CSARSPFRGGTDTQYF
-	TRBV7-3	-	TRBJ2-6	TGTGCCAGCAGCTTAGAGGTTTCCAACGTCCTGACTTTC	CASSLEVSNVLTF
-	TRBV20-1	TRBD1	TRBJ2-1	TGCAGTGCTAGACCACAGGACAGGGGATACAATGAGCAGTTCTTC	CSARPQDRGYNEQFF
-	TRBV19	-	TRBJ2-5	TGTGCCAGTAGTTCGGGGGCTGGGGAGACCCAGTACTTC	CASSSGAGETQYF
-	TRBV4-1	-	TRBJ2-6	TGCGCCAGCAGCTTAGCGGAGGGCCTCCGGGGGGCCAACGTCCTGACTTTC	CASSLAEGLRGANVLTF
few	TRBV5-1	TRBD2	TRBJ2-5	TGCGCCAGCAGCTTGGCGCCTAGCGGTAGGGTTCAAGAGACCCAGTACTTC	CASSLAPSGRVQETQYF
-	TRBV20-1	TRBD1	TRBJ2-5	TGCAGTGCTAGCGACAGGGGGAAATTGATTGGCAATGAGCAGTACTTC	CSASDRGKLIGNEQYF
few	TRBV12-3/TRBV12-4	-	TRBJ2-1	TGTGCCAGCAGTTTTAAAGAGGGTTTGGAGCAGTTCTTC	CASSFKEGLEQFF
few	TRBV6-4	-	TRBJ1-2	TGTGCCAGCAGACCAGGACCGCTACATTCCTATGGCTACACCTTC	CASRPGPLHSYGYTF
-	TRBV29-1	TRBD2	TRBJ2-7	TGCAGCGTTCGGACTAGCGGGAGCAACGAGCAGTACTTC	CSVRTSGSNEQYF
-	TRBV29-1	-	TRBJ2-7	TGCAGCGTTGAAGTTGGGGGGACGTACTACGAGCAGTACTTC	CSVEVGGTYYEQYF
many	TRBV27	-	TRBJ1-6	TGTGCCAGCCGAGGACAGAGAAATTCACCCCTCCACTTT	CASRGQRNSPLHF
-	TRBV5-1	TRBD1	TRBJ2-3	TGCGCCAGCAGCGGCCGGACAGGGGGTTTGGATACGCAGTATTTT	CASSGRTGGLDTQYF
-	TRBV2	-	TRBJ1-5	TGTGCCAGCAGTGAAGGTACAGCTTATAGCAATCAGCCCCAGCATTTT	CASSEGTAYSNQPQHF
-	TRBV4-1	TRBD1	TRBJ2-1	TGCGCCAGCAGCCAAGATTGGGACAGGGGTTCGAATGAGCAGTTCTTC	CASSQDWDRGSNEQFF
-	TRBV15	TRBD1	TRBJ2-1	TGTGCCACCAGCAGACAGGGACAGGTGATCTACAATGAGCAGTTCTTC	CATSRQGQVIYNEQFF
-	TRBV4-1	-	TRBJ2-7	TGCGCCAGCAGCCAAGGGCGGGCAGGGGACGGCTACGAGCAGTACTTC	CASSQGRAGDGYEQYF
once	TRBV6-1	TRBD1	TRBJ1-2	TGTGCCAGCAGTGAGTCCGGGACAGGATACGGCTACACCTTC	CASSESGTGYGYTF
-	TRBV20-1	-	TRBJ2-5	TGCAGTGCTCGTCCGCGTGTGCAAGAGACCCAGTACTTC	CSARPRVQETQYF
-	TRBV5-1	TRBD1	TRBJ2-1	TGCGCCAACAGTTCCGGGACAGACCTGGACCAGTTCTTC	CANSSGTDLDQFF
few	TRBV12-3/TRBV12-4	TRBD2	TRBJ2-5	TGTGCCAGCAGCCCGGGACTAGCGGTGGAGACCCAGTACTTC	CASSPGLAVETQYF
-	TRBV2	-	TRBJ2-1	TGTGCCAGCAGTGGGGAAGGTTTCCTTGAGCAGTTCTTC	CASSGEGFLEQFF
few	TRBV5-1	TRBD1	TRBJ2-6	TGCGCCAGCAGCCCAGGGACAGGGACCTCATCTGGGGCCAACGTCCTGACTTTC	CASSPGTGTSSGANVLTF
-	TRBV20-1	TRBD1	TRBJ2-5	TGCAGTGCTAGGGACAGGAGTCAAGAGACCCAGTACTTC	CSARDRSQETQYF
-	TRBV6-6	-	TRBJ2-3	TGTGCCAGCAGTTACGTTGGGGGAGTGAGCACAGATACGCAGTATTTT	CASSYVGGVSTDTQYF
-	TRBV29-1	-	TRBJ2-7	TGCAGCGCAAAGCAACCGGGATCCTACTACGGGCAGTACTTC	CSAKQPGSYYGQYF
-	TRBV12-3/TRBV12-4	-	TRBJ1-1	TGTGCCAGCAGCTCCGTTGGAGGGATACACACTGAAGCTTTCTTT	CASSSVGGIHTEAFF
few	TRBV12-3/TRBV12-4	-	TRBJ1-5	TGTGCCAGCAGGCCCGGGACCTATCAGCCCCAGCATTTT	CASRPGTYQPQHF
-	TRBV9	TRBD2	TRBJ2-3	TGTGCCAGCAGCGTTAGCGGGGGACGCACAGATACGCAGTATTTT	CASSVSGGRTDTQYF
once	TRBV7-3	TRBD2	TRBJ2-1	TGTGCCAGCAGCTCGACTAGCGGGGTCGGTGAGCAGTTCTTC	CASSSTSGVGEQFF
-	TRBV4-1	TRBD1	TRBJ1-6	TGCGCCAACAGCCAGGGACAGGGGGCTCTTTTTCCCCTCCACTTT	CANSQGQGALFPLHF
-	TRBV5-1	-	TRBJ1-1	TGCGCCAGCAGCTTGGAAGGGTGGAGCACTGAAGCTTTCTTT	CASSLEGWSTEAFF
-	TRBV3-1	TRBD2	TRBJ2-1	TGTGCCAGCAGCCCGACCTATAGCGGGAGTCGGAATGAGCAGTTCTTC	CASSPTYSGSRNEQFF
few	TRBV20-1	-	TRBJ2-5	TGCAGTGCTAAGATACAGGCTCTGACCCAAGAGACCCAGTACTTC	CSAKIQALTQETQYF
few	TRBV7-2	TRBD2	TRBJ2-1	TGTGCCAGCAGCTTCGGACTAGCGGGAGGACGTCAGTTCTTC	CASSFGLAGGRQFF
few	TRBV7-8	-	TRBJ2-1	TGTGCCAGCGGGACACCTTATCACAATGAGCAGTTCTTC	CASGTPYHNEQFF
few	TRBV5-1	-	TRBJ2-1	TGCGCCAGCAGCTTGAGTCCGGGGGTGACCTCCGGAAGATCCTACAATGAGCAGTTCTTC	CASSLSPGVTSGRSYNEQFF
few	TRBV19	TRBD1	TRBJ2-6	TGTGCCAGTAGTCCGGGGACAGGGAAAGCATCTGGGGCCAACGTCCTGACTTTC	CASSPGTGKASGANVLTF
-	TRBV20-1	TRBD1	TRBJ1-1	TGCAGTGCCATGGGACAGGGGGCGCCCCGAGGGGGTGAAGCTTTCTTT	CSAMGQGAPRGGEAFF
few	TRBV5-6	-	TRBJ1-2	TGTGCCAGCAGCTTTGGGGCAGGGGCCCCTGGAGGCTACACCTTC	CASSFGAGAPGGYTF
few	TRBV29-1	-	TRBJ2-7	TGCAGCGTTGCCTCCACAGGGCACGAGCAGTACTTC	CSVASTGHEQYF
few	TRBV5-1	-	TRBJ2-7	TGCGCCAGCAGCTTGGATGGACACTACGAGCAGTACTTC	CASSLDGHYEQYF
-	TRBV18	-	TRBJ2-5	TGTGCCAGCTCACCAGTTCCCGATGACAGGGAAGGCGGGAAGCAGTACTTC	CASSPVPDDREGGKQYF
few	TRBV12-3/TRBV12-4	-	TRBJ2-7	TGTGCCAGCAGCCCCCGACGGAACTACGAGCAGTACTTC	CASSPRRNYEQYF
-	TRBV20-1	TRBD1	TRBJ2-5	TGCAGTCCTGTCCGTACAGGGGCGCGCCGGACCCAGTACTTC	CSPVRTGARRTQYF
few	TRBV6-1	TRBD2	TRBJ2-1	TGTGCCAGCAGATCTAGCGGGAGTTACGATGAGCAGTTCTTC	CASRSSGSYDEQFF